The clone carrying this T cell receptor (beta chain) was detected only once. Antigen: not known. The PCR employed 60 Vbeta primers together with 13 Jbeta primers. TCRdb's table, derived via immunoSEQ multiplex PCR, lists solely in-frame clones and lacks some. The data hold some 100,000 clones, with roughly four fifths observed a single time. The data originate from a study of cytomegalovirus exposure and HLA in healthy donors. This CDR3 has 14 residues. Germline V gene lookup returns CDR1 KGHSH and CDR2 LQKENI. Deletions cut 3 bases from V and 7 bases from J, with 12 bases between. The study, taken as a whole, reports: Three CMV-associated chains proved CMV antigen-specific in vitro. Links to common viral pathogens appeared, in a later analysis, for several of the most significant clusters. In a later analysis, TCR beta V- and J-gene trimming was associated with a missense DCLRE1C variant.

The sequence came from a man between 45 and 60 years old in good health and CMV-seronegative. This chain connects TRBV18 to TRBJ2-2, with a possible D match to TRBD2 (5 bases). The sample taken for sequencing was PBMCs. CDR3 sequence reads: CASSPPIRDGELFF. The CDR3 nucleotides read TGTGCCAGCTCACCTCCCATTCGGGACGGGGAGCTGTTTTTT. Filled out from reference TRBV18 and TRBJ2-2, the complete variable domain reads NAGVMQNPRHLVRRRGQEARLRCSPMKGHSHVYWYRQLPEEGLKFMVYLQKENIIDESGMPKERFSAEFPKEGPSILRIQQVVRGDSAAYFCASSPPIRDGELFFGEGSRLTVL.